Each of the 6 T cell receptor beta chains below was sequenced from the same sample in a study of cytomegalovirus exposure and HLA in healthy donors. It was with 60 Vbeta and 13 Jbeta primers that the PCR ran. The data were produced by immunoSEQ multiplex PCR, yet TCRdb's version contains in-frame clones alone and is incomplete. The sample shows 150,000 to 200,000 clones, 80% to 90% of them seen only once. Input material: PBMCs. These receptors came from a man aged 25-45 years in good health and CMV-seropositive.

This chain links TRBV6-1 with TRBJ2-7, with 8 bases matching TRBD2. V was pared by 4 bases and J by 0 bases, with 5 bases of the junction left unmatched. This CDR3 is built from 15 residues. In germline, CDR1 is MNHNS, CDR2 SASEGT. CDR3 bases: TGTGCCAGCAGTGGGTCGAGCGGGAGCTCCTACGAGCAGTACTTC. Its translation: CASSGSSGSSYEQYF.

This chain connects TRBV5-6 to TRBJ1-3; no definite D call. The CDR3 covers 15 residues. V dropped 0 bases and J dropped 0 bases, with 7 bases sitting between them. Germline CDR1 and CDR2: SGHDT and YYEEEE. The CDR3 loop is CASSLGERSGNTIYF. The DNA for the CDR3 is TGTGCCAGCAGCTTGGGGGAGCGCTCTGGAAACACCATATATTTT. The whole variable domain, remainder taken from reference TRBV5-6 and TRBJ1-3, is DAGVTQSPTHLIKTRGQQVTLRCSPKSGHDTVSWYQQALGQGPQFIFQYYEEEERQRGNFPDRFSGHQFPNYSSELNVNALLLGDSALYLCASSLGERSGNTIYFGEGSWLTVV.

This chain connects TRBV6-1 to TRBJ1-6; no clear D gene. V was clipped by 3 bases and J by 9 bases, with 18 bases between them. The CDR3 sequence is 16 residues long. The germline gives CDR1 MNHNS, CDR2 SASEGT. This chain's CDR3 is CASSEFGSNLLSPLHF. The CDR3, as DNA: TGTGCCAGCAGTGAGTTCGGGAGTAATCTGCTTTCACCCCTCCACTTT.

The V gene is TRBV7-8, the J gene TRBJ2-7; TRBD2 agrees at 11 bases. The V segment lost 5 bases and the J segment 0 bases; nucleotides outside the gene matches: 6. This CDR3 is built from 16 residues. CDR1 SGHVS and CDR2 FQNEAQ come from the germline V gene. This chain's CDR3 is CASSDRLAGLSYEQYF. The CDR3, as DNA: TGTGCCAGCAGCGACCGACTAGCGGGACTCTCCTACGAGCAGTACTTC.

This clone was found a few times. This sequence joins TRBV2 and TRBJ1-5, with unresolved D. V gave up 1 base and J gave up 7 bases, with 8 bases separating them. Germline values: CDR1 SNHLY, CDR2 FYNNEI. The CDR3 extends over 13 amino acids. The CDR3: CASSEEAGQPQHF. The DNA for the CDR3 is TGTGCCAGCAGTGAAGAGGCAGGCCAGCCCCAGCATTTT.

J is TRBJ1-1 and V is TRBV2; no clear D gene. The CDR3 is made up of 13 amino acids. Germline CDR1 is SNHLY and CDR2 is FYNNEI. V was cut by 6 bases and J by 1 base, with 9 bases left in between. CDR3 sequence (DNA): TGTGCCAGCAGCGCGGGTCAGAACACTGAAGCTTTCTTT. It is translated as CASSAGQNTEAFF.